Sequencing of this T cell receptor (beta chain) was carried out in a study of blood T cell repertoires in COVID-19. Study summary: Italy, Spain and the United States were the sources of the convalescent and acute COVID-19 samples. The analysed material was cDNA or gDNA that came from T cells, B-cell-depleted T cells, or PBMCs.

The CDR3 is 18 residues long. Per germline, CDR1 SEHNR and CDR2 FQNEAQ (reference sequence). The ends lost 5 bases at V and 5 bases at J; junction bases unmatched: 16. Original processing notes: It was from reference gene primer amplification that nucleated cell counts were estimated. Sequenced by immunoSEQ multiplex PCR; TCRdb stores in-frame clones only, minus some. Clonal size and the V and J genes are those of that table, whereas D and trimming came from the DNA. The sample yields around 200,000 clones, over 75% seen once. Material for sequencing was peripheral blood. The chain links TRBV7-9 to TRBJ2-7; 12 nucleotides line up with TRBD2. The receptor's source is a man in his 60s with acute or convalescent COVID-19. CDR3 sequence: CASSLFSGRLAGVDEQYF. The CDR3 region has the DNA TGTGCCAGCAGCCTCTTCTCAGGCAGACTAGCGGGAGTTGACGAGCAGTACTTC.